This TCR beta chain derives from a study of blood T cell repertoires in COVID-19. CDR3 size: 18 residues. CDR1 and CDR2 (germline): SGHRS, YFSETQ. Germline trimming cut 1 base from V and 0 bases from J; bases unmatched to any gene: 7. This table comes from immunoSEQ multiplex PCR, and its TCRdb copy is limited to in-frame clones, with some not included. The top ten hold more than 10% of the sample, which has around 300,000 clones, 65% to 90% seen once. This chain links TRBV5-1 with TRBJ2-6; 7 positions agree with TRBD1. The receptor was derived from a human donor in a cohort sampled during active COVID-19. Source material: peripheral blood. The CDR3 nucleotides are TGCGCCAGCAGCTTGACGGGACAGCCCTACTCTGGGGCCAACGTCCTGACTTTC. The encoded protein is CASSLTGQPYSGANVLTF.